This TCR beta chain was recorded in a study of graft-versus-host responses after intestinal transplantation. The V and J ends lost 11 bases and 3 bases respectively, with 19 bases between them. The germline gives CDR1 SNHLY, CDR2 FYNNEI. The CDR3 has 14 amino acids. Labeling with CFSE marked 200,000 or so responder cells, which were plated with 200,000 or so irradiated, violet-dye-labeled stimulator cells. This table comes from immunoSEQ multiplex PCR, and its TCRdb copy is limited to in-frame clones, with some not included. The profile shows some 14,000 clones, 33% of them singletons. This clone is deemed medium-sized.

Specimen: alloreactive CD8+ T cells from a mixed lymphocyte reaction culture, collected before intestinal transplant. As for subset: CFSE-low proliferating T cells sorted from roughly six-day pre-transplant mixed lymphocyte reaction (GvH or HvG direction). The receptor comes from a human patient who received an intestinal transplant. The chain carries TRBV2 and TRBJ1-2, with D perhaps matching TRBD1 (6 bases). The CDR3 DNA reads as TGTGCCGGGGGGGCAGGGGTATTACACTATGGCTACACCTTC. This translates into CAGGAGVLHYGYTF.